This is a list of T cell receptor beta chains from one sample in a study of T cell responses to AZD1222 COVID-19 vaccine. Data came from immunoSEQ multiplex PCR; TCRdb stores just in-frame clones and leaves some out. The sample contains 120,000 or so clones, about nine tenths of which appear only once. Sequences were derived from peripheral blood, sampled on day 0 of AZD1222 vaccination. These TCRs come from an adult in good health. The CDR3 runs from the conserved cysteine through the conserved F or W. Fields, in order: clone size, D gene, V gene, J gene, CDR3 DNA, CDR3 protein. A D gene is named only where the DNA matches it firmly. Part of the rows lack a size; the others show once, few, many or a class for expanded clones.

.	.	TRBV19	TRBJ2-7	TGTGCCAGTAGTGCCGGGACCAACTACGAGCAGTACTTC	CASSAGTNYEQYF
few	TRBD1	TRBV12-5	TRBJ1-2	TGTGCTAGTGGTTTGGCCTATTCGGACAGGGTCAACTATGGCTACACCTTC	CASGLAYSDRVNYGYTF
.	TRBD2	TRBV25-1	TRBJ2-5	TGTGCCAGCAGTAGCGGGGGGAAAGAGACCCAGTACTTC	CASSSGGKETQYF
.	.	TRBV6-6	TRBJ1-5	TGTGCCAGCAGTCGACAGGCAGGGATGGACAATCAGCCCCAGCATTTT	CASSRQAGMDNQPQHF
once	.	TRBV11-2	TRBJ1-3	TGTGCCAGCAGAACAGGAGGCTCTGGAAACACCATATATTTT	CASRTGGSGNTIYF
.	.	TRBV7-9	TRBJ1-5	TGTGCCAGCAGCTTTCGCGGGACAAATCAGCCCCAGCATTTT	CASSFRGTNQPQHF
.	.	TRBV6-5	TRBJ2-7	TGTGCCAGCAGTAGTACGGTTACTTCCTACGAGCAGTACTTC	CASSSTVTSYEQYF
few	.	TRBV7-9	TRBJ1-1	TGTGCCAGCAGCCCAAAGCTGGACACTGAAGCTTTCTTT	CASSPKLDTEAFF
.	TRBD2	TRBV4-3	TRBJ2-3	TGCGCCAGCAGCCAAGTTTTGTCAAGCGGGGGCACAGATACGCAGTATTTT	CASSQVLSSGGTDTQYF
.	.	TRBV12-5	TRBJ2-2	TGTGCTAGTGGTTTGGTAAGGACTACCGGGGAGCTGTTTTTT	CASGLVRTTGELFF
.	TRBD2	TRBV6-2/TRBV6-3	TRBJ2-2	TGTGCCAGCAGTTGGCCGGGACTAGACACCGGGGAGCTGTTTTTT	CASSWPGLDTGELFF
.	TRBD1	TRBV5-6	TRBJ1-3	TGTGCCAGCAGCTTACAGGGGTTCGGAAACACCATATATTTT	CASSLQGFGNTIYF
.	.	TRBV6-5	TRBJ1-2	TGTGCCAGCAGACAGGATTGGAAATCAGGCTATGGCTACACCTTC	CASRQDWKSGYGYTF
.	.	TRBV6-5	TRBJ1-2	TGTGCCAGCAGTTACGGAGACACAAACTATGGCTACACCTTC	CASSYGDTNYGYTF
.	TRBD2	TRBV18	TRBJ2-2	TGTGCCAGCTCACCACCGTTCGGGGGGGAGAACACCGGGGAGCTGTTTTTT	CASSPPFGGENTGELFF
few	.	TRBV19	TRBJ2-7	TGTGCCAGTAGTATAGGATTGGACTTCCCCTACGAGCAGTACTTC	CASSIGLDFPYEQYF
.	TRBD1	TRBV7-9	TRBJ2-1	TGTGCCAGCAGACCCAGACAGGGGGCGATCCCCTACAATGAGCAGTTCTTC	CASRPRQGAIPYNEQFF